This TCR beta chain was sequenced for a study of CD8 T cells in Susac syndrome. Germline CDR1 is SEHNR and CDR2 is FQNEAQ (reference sequence). The CDR3 is 16 amino acids. V lost 4 bases and J lost 1; bases outside the gene matches: 9. In blood CD8+ and CD4+ T cells, TCR beta underwent sequencing. A remark on this clonotype: Its antigen is undetermined.

Study-wide points: Among active patients and in TEMRA cells, CD8+ clonal expansion in Susac reached its peak. Individuals included in the TCR sequencing and HLA analysis were acknowledged by the study to be relatively few in number.

RNA, at about 0.5 to 1 ug, was reverse transcribed with random hexamers. The immunoSEQ assay covered 54 Vbeta and 13 Jbeta segments for CDR3. TCRdb re-called the immunoSEQ multiplex PCR reads with MiXCR, one entry per CDR3 protein. The sample contains approximately 80,000 distinct CDR3 sequences, approximately 95% of which appear only once. The gene calls are TRBV7-9 and TRBJ2-5; the match to TRBD1 covers 7 bases. The source material was CD8+ T cells from PBMCs. The sequence derives from a human donor with Susac syndrome. The CDR3 region has the DNA TGTGCCAGCAGCTCTAACCGGGACAGCTCCCAAGAGACCCAGTACTTC. This translates into CASSSNRDSSQETQYF.